A selection of T cell receptor beta chains follows, all from one sample in a study of T-cell memory formation after mild COVID-19. TCRdb called the 5' RACE reads again in MiXCR, with one record for every CDR3 protein. The data contain 350,000 to 500,000 distinct CDR3 sequences, about a quarter of them seen just once; the ten biggest clones take up less than 15%. Sequencing was carried out using PBMCs or a T cell subset sorted from them (not recorded which). These TCRs come from an adult woman who had mild COVID-19 (a few samples of this study predate the infection). Cell type and time point are not known. The CDR3 runs from the conserved cysteine through the conserved F or W. A D gene is named only where the DNA matches it firmly. A row's size may be missing; if present it is once, few, many or a size class.

V gene	clone size	D gene	J gene	CDR3 protein	CDR3 DNA
TRBV5-1	.	TRBD1	TRBJ2-4	CASSLGPTGTGGITAKNIQYF	TGCGCCAGCAGCTTGGGGCCTACCGGGACAGGGGGCATCACGGCCAAAAACATTCAGTACTTC
TRBV7-8	.	.	TRBJ2-1	CASFGQVLSYNEQFF	TGTGCCAGCTTCGGGCAGGTCCTTTCCTACAATGAGCAGTTCTTC
TRBV11-3	.	TRBD2	TRBJ2-3	CASSTRTSGSTDTQYF	TGTGCCAGCAGTACTCGGACTAGCGGTAGCACAGATACGCAGTATTTT
TRBV12-3/TRBV12-4	.	TRBD1	TRBJ2-2	CASRTGTGFTGELFF	TGTGCCAGCCGTACCGGGACAGGGTTCACCGGGGAGCTGTTTTTT
TRBV4-1	few	TRBD1	TRBJ1-2	CASSQVGDRGYGYTF	TGCGCCAGCAGCCAAGTAGGAGACAGGGGCTATGGCTACACCTTC
TRBV7-6	few	.	TRBJ1-2	CASSSGTQYGYTF	TGTGCCAGCAGCTCAGGGACCCAGTATGGCTACACCTTC
TRBV5-1	.	.	TRBJ2-1	CASKVRDGYNEQFF	TGCGCCAGCAAGGTTAGGGACGGATACAATGAGCAGTTCTTC
TRBV2	.	.	TRBJ1-2	CASSEDMRAYGYTF	TGTGCCAGCAGTGAAGACATGAGGGCTTATGGCTACACCTTC
TRBV9	.	TRBD2	TRBJ2-2	CASSARTSARGTGELFF	TGTGCCAGCAGCGCCCGGACTAGCGCCCGGGGCACCGGGGAGCTGTTTTTT
TRBV12-3/TRBV12-4	once	.	TRBJ2-1	CASSRDGGNNEQFF	TGTGCCAGCAGTCGGGACGGAGGGAACAATGAGCAGTTCTTC
TRBV20-1	few	TRBD2	TRBJ2-3	CSAGRLAGVTDTQYF	TGCAGTGCTGGTAGACTAGCGGGGGTCACAGATACGCAGTATTTT
TRBV10-3	few	.	TRBJ1-6	CAISDLDRRSINSPLHF	TGTGCCATCAGTGACCTGGACCGAAGAAGTATTAATTCACCCCTCCACTTT
TRBV5-1	few	TRBD1	TRBJ1-2	CASSAGQGAGYGYTF	TGCGCCAGCAGCGCGGGACAGGGGGCTGGCTATGGCTACACCTTC
TRBV4-1	.	TRBD2	TRBJ2-7	CASSHSSGEPYEQYF	TGCGCCAGCAGCCACTCTAGCGGGGAACCTTACGAGCAGTACTTC
TRBV5-6	.	.	TRBJ1-6	CASRRQNSPLHF	TGTGCCAGCAGACGACAGAATTCACCCCTCCACTTT
TRBV5-1	.	.	TRBJ2-5	CASSFLTEQETQYF	TGCGCCAGCAGCTTTCTGACAGAGCAAGAGACCCAGTACTTC
TRBV4-1	.	TRBD1	TRBJ2-2	CASSPQGANTGELFF	TGCGCCAGCAGCCCACAGGGGGCGAACACCGGGGAGCTGTTTTTT
TRBV7-9	.	TRBD1	TRBJ2-7	CASSPRGQGFDEQYF	TGTGCCAGCAGCCCTCGGGGACAGGGGTTCGACGAGCAGTACTTC
TRBV10-3	.	TRBD1	TRBJ1-1	CAISPGQGRTEAFF	TGTGCCATCAGTCCTGGACAGGGGAGGACTGAAGCTTTCTTT
TRBV29-1	.	.	TRBJ2-3	CSVVRGSTDTQYF	TGCAGCGTTGTTCGGGGGAGCACAGATACGCAGTATTTT
TRBV7-9	few	.	TRBJ2-1	CASSRALVGEQFF	TGTGCCAGCAGCCGGGCCCTGGTTGGTGAGCAGTTCTTC
TRBV3-1	.	TRBD1	TRBJ1-1	CASSQAVDRAVFF	TGTGCCAGCAGCCAAGCAGTGGACAGGGCCGTTTTCTTT
TRBV4-1	few	.	TRBJ2-2	CASSPAGASGNTGELFF	TGCGCCAGCAGCCCCGCGGGGGCTAGCGGTAACACCGGGGAGCTGTTTTTT
TRBV24-1	.	.	TRBJ2-1	CATSVNNEQFF	TGTGCCACCAGTGTTAACAATGAGCAGTTCTTC
TRBV20-1	.	.	TRBJ2-7	CSARGSWGDEQYF	TGCAGTGCTAGAGGCTCTTGGGGCGACGAGCAGTACTTC
TRBV20-1	few	.	TRBJ2-3	CSARNSGVDTQYF	TGCAGTGCTAGAAACAGCGGTGTTGATACGCAGTATTTT
TRBV27	.	TRBD1	TRBJ1-5	CASRGQVPDQPQHF	TGTGCCAGCAGAGGACAGGTCCCCGATCAGCCCCAGCATTTT
TRBV6-1	.	.	TRBJ2-7	CASYIGGYEQYF	TGTGCCAGCTATATCGGGGGCTACGAGCAGTACTTC
TRBV11-2	many	TRBD1	TRBJ2-1	CASSSGQYNEQFF	TGTGCCAGCAGCTCGGGACAGTACAATGAGCAGTTCTTC
TRBV14	.	.	TRBJ2-4	CASSQVGKRGNIQYF	TGTGCCAGCAGCCAAGTGGGGAAACGAGGGAACATTCAGTACTTC
TRBV7-3	few	.	TRBJ1-2	CASSFGPGQSYGYTF	TGTGCCAGCAGCTTCGGCCCGGGGCAGAGCTATGGCTACACCTTC
TRBV5-1	few	TRBD2	TRBJ2-7	CASSLASASGYEQYF	TGCGCCAGCAGCTTGGCGTCCGCTAGCGGGTACGAGCAGTACTTC
TRBV7-8	.	.	TRBJ1-5	CASSPGAGGNQPQHF	TGTGCCAGCAGCCCAGGGGCTGGGGGCAATCAGCCCCAGCATTTT
TRBV12-3/TRBV12-4	few	TRBD1	TRBJ2-1	CASSLLKPGTGSYNEQFF	TGTGCCAGCAGTTTGTTAAAACCCGGGACAGGGAGTTACAATGAGCAGTTCTTC
TRBV2	.	.	TRBJ2-6	CASSESAGSRANVLTF	TGTGCCAGCAGTGAGTCCGCAGGGTCGAGGGCCAACGTCCTGACTTTC
TRBV6-2/TRBV6-3	few	.	TRBJ2-1	CASSYTYPRQQSSYNEQFF	TGTGCCAGCAGTTACACATACCCCCGACAGCAGAGCTCCTACAATGAGCAGTTCTTC
TRBV18	many	TRBD2	TRBJ2-1	CASSPRSGSGEDNEQFF	TGTGCCAGCTCACCACGGAGCGGGAGCGGTGAGGACAATGAGCAGTTCTTC
TRBV7-9	few	.	TRBJ2-7	CASRLGGQESYEQYF	TGTGCCAGCAGGCTGGGAGGACAGGAATCCTACGAGCAGTACTTC